These 5 T cell receptor beta chains were all obtained from the same sample, sequenced in a study of T cells in Graves' hyperthyroidism and ophthalmopathy. Template material for amplifying TCR beta CDR3 regions consisted of RNA transcripts. The TCR CDR3 was amplified in a first-round RT-PCR using the HTBI primer set. A single record per CDR3 protein comes from TCRdb applying MiXCR to the multiplex PCR reads. The sample lists about 570,000 distinct CDR3 sequences; 14% were seen once. Material for sequencing was blood. These receptors originate from a woman in her thirties or forties with Graves' hyperthyroidism.

This clonotype was found a few times. The chain links TRBV19 to TRBJ2-1; 8 positions agree with TRBD1. CDR1 and CDR2 from the germline V gene are LNHDA and SQIVND (reference sequence). Germline trimming cut 7 bases from V and 8 bases from J; bases unmatched to any gene: 10. The CDR3 contains 14 residues. In DNA, the CDR3 is TGTGCCAGTACCGATCCGGACAGGGATTATGAGCAGTTCTTC. This translates into CASTDPDRDYEQFF.

In its sample, this clonotype was seen a few times. The chain couples TRBV5-6 to TRBJ1-5; D possibly corresponds to TRBD1 (5 bases). CDR3 length equals 14 residues. Germline CDR1 is SGHDT and CDR2 is YYEEEE. V was clipped by 0 bases and J by 7 bases, with 11 bases between them. CDR3 region: CASSLGGGEQPQHF. DNA for the CDR3: TGTGCCAGCAGCTTGGGGGGAGGGGAACAGCCCCAGCATTTT.

In its sample, this clonotype was seen a few times. The CDR3: CASSFGQVNQETQYF. CDR3 bases: TGTGCCAGTAGTTTCGGACAGGTCAACCAAGAGACCCAGTACTTC. The J gene is TRBJ2-5, the V gene TRBV19; 7 bases line up with TRBD1. Germline trimming cut 5 bases from V and 0 bases from J; bases unmatched to any gene: 6. The CDR3 contains 15 residues. The germline V gene has CDR1 LNHDA and CDR2 SQIVND (reference sequence).

This clonotype was seen more than once but under ten times. This chain connects TRBV28 to TRBJ2-6, with D perhaps given as TRBD1 or TRBD2 (5 bases each). This CDR3 has 17 residues. Looked up from germline, CDR1 is MDHEN and CDR2 is SYDVKM. V dropped 3 bases and J dropped 0 bases, with 12 bases sitting between them. The CDR3 coding sequence is TGTGCCAGCAGTTTCTGGGCAGGGAGCTCTGGGGCCAACGTCCTGACTTTC. Its translation: CASSFWAGSSGANVLTF.

Comments on this clonotype: A much larger clone lies a single base off, so this may be a read error. The conserved closing phenylalanine or tryptophan is absent in this CDR3, likely reflecting a read error. The gene calls are TRBV7-2 and TRBJ2-6; no definite D call. There are 14 residues in the CDR3. CDR1 and CDR2 (germline): SGHTA, FQGNSA. The ends were cut back, 3 bases at V and 2 bases at J, with 5 bases in the middle. CDR3 amino acids: CASSFGPGANVLTL. In nucleotides, the CDR3 is TGTGCCAGCAGCTTCGGGCCTGGGGCCAACGTCCTGACTCTC.